This T cell receptor (beta chain) was identified in a study of T cell repertoires in cytomegalovirus infection. The CDR3 length is 16 residues. Trimming left V 4 bases short and J 4 bases short, with 17 bases between. The germline CDR1 and CDR2 sequences are SGHTA and FQGNSA. This clonotype was found a few times. Its specificity is unknown. TCRdb independently ran MiXCR on the reads; one entry per CDR3 protein. The sample has around 500,000 distinct CDR3 sequences, about two fifths seen once. The V and J genes are TRBV7-2 and TRBJ1-3, with D tentatively TRBD1 (6 bases). The material was cultured PBMCs, obtained from culture after CMV antigen stimulation. This clonotype was sampled from a human donor in good health (CMV status not recorded). Some clones in this sample may be carry-over from other donors' samples. DNA of the CDR3: TGTGCCAGCAGCTGGGGAGGGGGAACCTCCGGAAACACCATATATTTT. As protein: CASSWGGGTSGNTIYF.